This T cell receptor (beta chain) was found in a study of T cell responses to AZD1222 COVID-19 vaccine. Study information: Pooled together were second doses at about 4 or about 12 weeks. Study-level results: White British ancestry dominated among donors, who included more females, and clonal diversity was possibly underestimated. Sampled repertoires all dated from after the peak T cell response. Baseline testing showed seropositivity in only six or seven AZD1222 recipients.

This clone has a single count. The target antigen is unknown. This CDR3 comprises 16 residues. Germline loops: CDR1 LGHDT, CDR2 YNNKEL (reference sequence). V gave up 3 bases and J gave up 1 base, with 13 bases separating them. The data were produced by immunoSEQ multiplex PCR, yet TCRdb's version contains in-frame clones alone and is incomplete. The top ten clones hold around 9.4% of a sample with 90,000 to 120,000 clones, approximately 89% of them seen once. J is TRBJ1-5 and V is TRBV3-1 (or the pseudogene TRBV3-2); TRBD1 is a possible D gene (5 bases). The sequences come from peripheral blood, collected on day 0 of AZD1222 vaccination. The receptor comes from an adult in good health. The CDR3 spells CASSHSGIESNQPQHF. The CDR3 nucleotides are TGTGCCAGCAGCCACTCAGGGATAGAGAGCAATCAGCCCCAGCATTTT.